This entry lists 14 T cell receptor beta chains sequenced from one sample in a study of long-term antiretroviral therapy in people with HIV. The authors ran the immunoSEQ assay, v3.0, at survey level. TCRdb's table, derived via immunoSEQ multiplex PCR, lists solely in-frame clones and lacks some. The sample comprises tens of thousands of clones, 70% to 90% of which are singletons, and approximately 12% rests with the top ten. This specimen consisted of unsorted PBMCs, obtained 1.6 years after starting antiretroviral therapy. These receptors all stem from a man in his forties or fifties with HIV.

The chain joins TRBV2 to TRBJ2-7; no firm D call. CDR3 length equals 12 residues. Germline CDR1 is SNHLY and CDR2 is FYNNEI. Trimming shortened V by 6 bases and J by 0 bases, and 6 bases separated the two germline ends. CDR3 in DNA: TGTGCCAGCAGCGCGAGCTCCTACGAGCAGTACTTC. As protein: CASSASSYEQYF.

The chain couples TRBV11-2 to TRBJ2-7, with 7 bases identical to TRBD1. Germline CDR1 is SGHAT and CDR2 is FQNNGV. V lost 5 bases and J lost 2; bases outside the gene matches: 9. The CDR3 has 15 residues. The CDR3: CASSSRDSLPYEQYF. CDR3 nucleotides: TGTGCCAGCAGCAGCCGGGACAGCCTCCCCTACGAGCAGTACTTC.

J is TRBJ2-7 and V is TRBV5-6, with 8 bases that match TRBD2. CDR1 is SGHDT, CDR2 YYEEEE, per germline. This CDR3 is 15 amino acids long. V trimming: 0 bases; J trimming: 0 bases; junction bases outside the gene matches: 2. CDR3 in DNA: TGTGCCAGCAGCTTGGGACTAGCGAGCTCCTACGAGCAGTACTTC. Amino acids: CASSLGLASSYEQYF. The whole variable domain, remainder taken from reference TRBV5-6 and TRBJ2-7, is DAGVTQSPTHLIKTRGQQVTLRCSPKSGHDTVSWYQQALGQGPQFIFQYYEEEERQRGNFPDRFSGHQFPNYSSELNVNALLLGDSALYLCASSLGLASSYEQYFGPGTRLTVT.

The rearrangement uses TRBV28 and TRBJ1-5; no reliable D call. V was pared by 3 bases and J by 0 bases, with 9 bases between. From germline, CDR1 is MDHEN and CDR2 SYDVKM. The CDR3 runs 15 residues. The CDR3 DNA reads TGTGCCAGCAGTTTGGGCACATATAGCAATCAGCCCCAGCATTTT. This encodes CASSLGTYSNQPQHF.

This chain's CDR3 is CASSQVNNNSPLHF. CDR3 nucleotide sequence: TGCGCCAGCAGCCAAGTTAATAATAATTCACCCCTCCACTTT. The chain couples TRBV4-1 to TRBJ1-6, with D hard to call. V shed 1 base and J shed 5 bases, with 6 bases lying between them. The CDR3 totals 14 residues. Germline CDR1 reads MGHRA; CDR2 reads YSYEKL.

CDR3 sequence reads: CASSSENNSPLHF. The CDR3 region has the DNA TGTGCCAGCAGCTCCGAAAATAATTCACCCCTCCACTTT. This chain uses TRBV6-1 with TRBJ1-6; unclear D gene. V was clipped by 6 bases and J by 5 bases, with 8 bases between them. The CDR3 totals 13 residues. Germline V lookup: CDR1 MNHNS, CDR2 SASEGT.

By sample fraction, this clone is medium-sized. The gene calls are TRBV28 and TRBJ2-1, with TRBD2 as a possible D gene (5 bases). Trimming left V 5 bases short and J 6 bases short, with 14 bases between. The CDR3 consists of 14 residues. Germline V gene sequence: CDR1 MDHEN, CDR2 SYDVKM. The CDR3 protein is CASSPLTGINEQFF. The CDR3 nucleotides read TGTGCCAGCAGTCCCCTGACCGGGATCAATGAGCAGTTCTTC.

The V gene is TRBV6-9, the J gene TRBJ2-7, with D perhaps TRBD1 or TRBD2 (7 bases each). There are 14 residues in the CDR3. The germline CDR1 and CDR2 sequences are MNHGY and SVAAGI. Trimming took off 8 bases at V and 3 bases at J, with 17 bases between the two ends. CDR3 DNA: TGTGCCAGCGGCTGGGGAGGGGGCGGCTACGAGCAGTACTTC. Its protein is CASGWGGGGYEQYF.

V is TRBV4-1 and J is TRBJ2-7, with 8 bases lining up with TRBD1. With V trimmed by 2 bases and J by 3 bases, 6 bases remained unmatched. The V gene's germline CDR1 is MGHRA and CDR2 YSYEKL. This CDR3 has 15 amino acids. DNA for the CDR3: TGCGCCAGCAGCCAATTAACAGGGGGTCTCTACGAGCAGTACTTC. Amino acid sequence: CASSQLTGGLYEQYF.

The J gene is TRBJ2-7, the V gene TRBV7-9; 9 bases align to TRBD1. The CDR3 length is 14 residues. Germline values: CDR1 SEHNR, CDR2 FQNEAQ (reference sequence). V was clipped by 5 bases and J by 1 base; unmatched bases: 3. The CDR3 is CASSDGTGSYEQYF. The CDR3 DNA reads TGTGCCAGCAGCGACGGGACAGGGTCCTACGAGCAGTACTTC.

The chain carries TRBV2 and TRBJ2-1; 8 nucleotides align to TRBD2. Germline V gene sequence: CDR1 SNHLY, CDR2 FYNNEI. The CDR3 contains 16 residues. J lost 5 bases, V lost 5 bases, and 11 bases had no gene match. This chain's CDR3 is CASSPNRGTRNNEQFF. As DNA, the CDR3 is TGTGCCAGCAGTCCCAACCGCGGGACTAGAAACAATGAGCAGTTCTTC.

The chain uses TRBV7-9 and TRBJ2-3; D may be TRBD1 or TRBD2 (5 bases each). The V end lost 1 base, the J end lost 6 bases, and 11 bases lay between the germline ends. This CDR3 is 14 amino acids long. The germline V gene has CDR1 SEHNR and CDR2 FQNEAQ (reference sequence). For the CDR3, the DNA is TGTGCCAGCAGCTTAGGTCAGGGAGTGGATACGCAGTATTTT. Protein sequence: CASSLGQGVDTQYF.

A note on this clone: Given the absence of the conserved phenylalanine or tryptophan at the CDR3 end, a read error is likely. The DNA is left out, because the CDR3 cannot be placed on it with certainty; the CDR3 is given as TCRdb lists it. The chain couples TRBV2 to TRBJ2-7; the table's D call, TRBD1, has no DNA check behind it. The CDR3 region is 12 residues in length, termini included. Germline assignment: CDR1 SNHLY and CDR2 FYNNEI. CDR3 sequence: CASSEISRAGCY.

This sequence joins TRBV6-5 and TRBJ1-1, with a weak D call TRBD1 (6 bases). The CDR3 is 15 residues long. Germline CDR1 is MNHEY and CDR2 is SVGAGI. The V gene lost 0 bases and the J gene lost 5 bases, with 13 bases spanning the gap. CDR3 in DNA: TGTGCCAGCAGTTACTCGACCAGGGGTGAGACTGAAGCTTTCTTT. Translated, it gives CASSYSTRGETEAFF.